A single sample gave rise to the 7 T cell receptor beta chains below, sequenced in a study of CD8 T cells in ankylosing spondylitis. TCRdb reprocessed the 5' RACE reads via MiXCR and lists one record per CDR3 protein. This table holds about 140,000 distinct CDR3 sequences, roughly 8% found once. Specimen: synovial fluid, either unsorted or a sorted T cell fraction (not recorded which). Receptor source: a male donor with ankylosing spondylitis.

This clonotype appeared many times. This chain connects TRBV6-2 or TRBV6-3 to TRBJ1-1; D ambiguous. The CDR3 totals 13 residues. Germline V lookup: CDR1 MNHEY, CDR2 SVGEGT. Trimming took off 0 bases at V and 3 bases at J, with 5 bases between the two ends. The DNA for the CDR3 is TGTGCCAGCAGTTACTCCAGAGACACTGAAGCTTTCTTT. Encoded protein: CASSYSRDTEAFF.

This clonotype was detected ten times or more. In nucleotides, the CDR3 is TGTGCCAGCAGTTACTCTGGGCTAGCGGGGTACAATGAGCAGTTCTTC. Protein: CASSYSGLAGYNEQFF. The V gene is TRBV6-5, the J gene TRBJ2-1; 9 bases are a match to TRBD2. The V gene end was trimmed by 0 bases and the J gene end by 4 bases; junction bases not matched to a gene: 4. This CDR3 has 16 amino acids. CDR1 is MNHEY, CDR2 SVGAGI, per germline.

In this sample, this clonotype turned up many times. Written as DNA, the CDR3 is TGCAGTGGGTCGGGGACAGGGAATGAAAAACTGTTTTTT. It specifies CSGSGTGNEKLFF. The V gene is TRBV20-1, the J gene TRBJ1-4, with TRBD1 identical over 9 bases. The germline V gene encodes CDR1 DFQATT and CDR2 SNEGSKA (reference sequence). V lost 7 bases, J lost 5 bases, and 5 bases stayed unmatched. This CDR3 has 13 amino acids.

The sample holds many counts of this clonotype. The gene calls are TRBV6-2 or TRBV6-3 and TRBJ2-1; 10 positions agree with TRBD2. Germline-derived CDR1 and CDR2 are MNHEY and SVGEGT. This CDR3 spans 14 amino acids. With V trimmed by 6 bases and J by 9 bases, 8 bases remained unmatched. For the CDR3, the DNA is TGTGCCAGCAGGGCGGCTAGCGGGGGAGTTGAGCAGTTCTTC. Its translation: CASRAASGGVEQFF.

This clonotype occurred a few times. The rearrangement links TRBV19 to TRBJ1-5; D unresolved. V was pared by 6 bases and J by 6 bases, with 18 bases between. CDR1 is LNHDA and CDR2 is SQIVND in the germline V gene (reference sequence). CDR3 length equals 15 residues. In nucleotides, the CDR3 is TGTGCCAGTAGAAACGGACCACTTTTCAGTCAGCCCCAGCATTTT. Protein sequence: CASRNGPLFSQPQHF.

The chain uses TRBV4-2 and TRBJ2-5, with D perhaps TRBD2 (5 bases). Germline loops: CDR1 LGHNA, CDR2 YNFKEQ. V lost 4 bases and J 0 bases, leaving 9 bases between the germline ends. The CDR3 covers 14 residues. CDR3 region: CASSPGGDQETQYF. The CDR3 DNA follows: TGTGCCAGCAGCCCAGGAGGCGACCAAGAGACCCAGTACTTC.

The CDR3 loop reads CASSWKAGSNYNEQFF. Here the CDR3 DNA reads TGTGCCAGCAGCTGGAAAGCGGGATCAAATTACAATGAGCAGTTCTTC. The rearrangement joins TRBV5-5 to TRBJ2-1, with 7 nucleotides matching TRBD2. The CDR3 has 16 residues. V was clipped by 3 bases and J by 4 bases; unmatched bases: 10. Germline-derived CDR1 and CDR2 are SGHKS and YYEKEE (reference sequence).